Listed below are T cell receptor beta chains from one sample, sequenced in a study of spatial heterogeneity in lung cancer. MiXCR was run by TCRdb on the 5' RACE reads, yielding one entry per CDR3 protein. The sample shows about 6,000 distinct CDR3 sequences, around 13% of them seen only once. The sequencing here drew on lung tumor tissue, taken at surgery. All receptors derive from a male donor with early-stage non-small cell lung cancer. CDR3s include the opening cysteine and the closing phenylalanine or tryptophan. The D gene is left open where the match is weak. Not every row has a clone size; where given, it reads once, few, many or a size class.

D gene | J gene | clone size | V gene | CDR3 DNA | CDR3 protein
NA | TRBJ2-1 | medium-sized | TRBV18 | TGTGCCAGCTCACCTACGGGATTCTACAATGAGCAGTTCTTC | CASSPTGFYNEQFF
TRBD2 | TRBJ2-1 | NA | TRBV6-6 | TGTGCCAGCAGTAGAGGACTAGCGGGATACAATGAGCAGTTCTTC | CASSRGLAGYNEQFF
NA | TRBJ1-5 | many | TRBV6-5 | TGTGCCAGCAGTCCACAGCCCCTCGGGGGCCCACAGCCCCAGCATTTT | CASSPQPLGGPQPQHF
NA | TRBJ2-3 | many | TRBV7-2 | TGTGCCAGCAGCCGTGTGTCGGATACGCAGTATTTT | CASSRVSDTQYF
TRBD2 | TRBJ2-6 | many | TRBV6-5 | TGTGCCAGCACCAGGATTAGCGGGGCTGGGGCCAACGTCCTGACTTTC | CASTRISGAGANVLTF
TRBD2 | TRBJ2-1 | many | TRBV12-3/TRBV12-4 | TGTGCCAGCAGTCCCGGGACTAGCGGGAGGGGGAGGCAGTTCTTC | CASSPGTSGRGRQFF
NA | TRBJ2-2 | medium-sized | TRBV5-6 | TGTGCCAGCAGCTTGGTCCAGGGCGACACCGGGGAGCTGTTTTTT | CASSLVQGDTGELFF
NA | TRBJ2-3 | many | TRBV20-1 | TGCAGTGCTAGTGGAGCGGCGACAGATACGCAGTATTTT | CSASGAATDTQYF
NA | TRBJ1-4 | medium-sized | TRBV7-8 | TGTGCCAGCAGCTTGCAGGGGCGAAAACTGTTTTTT | CASSLQGRKLFF
NA | TRBJ2-5 | medium-sized | TRBV20-1 | TGCAGTGCTAGAGATGTGAGAGCGGTCAGACCTCAAGAGACCCAGTACTTC | CSARDVRAVRPQETQYF
NA | TRBJ1-1 | many | TRBV27 | TGTGCCAGCAGTTTTCAAAGGGGGTCGGAAGCTTTCTTT | CASSFQRGSEAFF
TRBD2 | TRBJ2-1 | medium-sized | TRBV5-1 | TGCGCCAGCAGCTGGAGCGGGAGGAGTCTCTACAATGAGCAGTTCTTC | CASSWSGRSLYNEQFF
NA | TRBJ2-5 | medium-sized | TRBV7-8 | TGTGCCAGCAGCTTACACACGAGGTCAGAGACCCAGTACTTC | CASSLHTRSETQYF
NA | TRBJ1-4 | many | TRBV7-9 | TGTGCCAGCAGCTCCAAGGGGGGAGCTAATGAAAAACTGTTTTTT | CASSSKGGANEKLFF
NA | TRBJ1-3 | many | TRBV20-1 | TGCAGTGCTAGTTCGGGGTTCTCTGGAAACACCATATATTTT | CSASSGFSGNTIYF
TRBD1 | TRBJ2-3 | NA | TRBV9 | TGTGCCAGCAGCGTGGGCTGGACAGGGGGGACAGATACGCAGTATTTT | CASSVGWTGGTDTQYF
TRBD2 | TRBJ2-1 | many | TRBV27 | TGTGCCAGCACTAGCGGGAGGTCTGCCTACAATGAGCAGTTCTTC | CASTSGRSAYNEQFF
TRBD1 | TRBJ2-1 | many | TRBV5-1 | TGCGCCAGCAGCTTTACTTCGACAGGGCCTCCCCTCAATGAGCAGTTCTTC | CASSFTSTGPPLNEQFF
NA | TRBJ2-7 | medium-sized | TRBV20-1 | TGCAGTGCTATCCGCGGGACCCACGAGCAGTACTTC | CSAIRGTHEQYF
TRBD1 | TRBJ1-4 | few | TRBV28 | TGTGCCAGCAGATCTACAGGGGAGAGTGAAAAACTGTTTTTT | CASRSTGESEKLFF
TRBD2 | TRBJ2-7 | NA | TRBV7-8 | TGTGCCAGCATCACCCACCGGCTAGCGGGGGACGAGCAGTACTTC | CASITHRLAGDEQYF
NA | TRBJ2-3 | many | TRBV6-5 | TGTGCCAGCAGAGCGGGCACAGATACGCAGTATTTT | CASRAGTDTQYF
NA | TRBJ1-1 | medium-sized | TRBV6-2/TRBV6-3 | TGTGCCAGCAGTCCCCGGGTACGGGCTGAAGCTTTCTTT | CASSPRVRAEAFF
NA | TRBJ2-7 | many | TRBV5-1 | TGCGCCAGCAGAGGGACGGAGACCTACGAGCAGTACTTC | CASRGTETYEQYF
NA | TRBJ2-5 | many | TRBV28 | TGTGCCAGCAGAACAGACAGGATCCTACAAGAGACCCAGTACTTC | CASRTDRILQETQYF
NA | TRBJ2-1 | NA | TRBV5-6 | TGTGCCAGCAGCTTGGGAGGGTCAGAGTTCTTC | CASSLGGSEFF
NA | TRBJ2-5 | NA | TRBV7-6 | TGTGCCAGCAGTGTTTTTACCGGCTACCAAGAGACCCAGTACTTC | CASSVFTGYQETQYF
NA | TRBJ1-4 | many | TRBV28 | TGTGCCAGCAGGACCTGGGACATAAATGAAAAACTGTTTTTT | CASRTWDINEKLFF
NA | TRBJ2-7 | many | TRBV20-1 | TGCAGTGCCCCGGGACTCCTGACCTACGAGCAGTACTTC | CSAPGLLTYEQYF
NA | TRBJ2-7 | many | TRBV29-1 | TGCAGCGCCGTAGGGGGTACCGAGCAGTACTTC | CSAVGGTEQYF
NA | TRBJ1-2 | medium-sized | TRBV13 | TGTGCCAGCAGCTTATCTGCATCTGGCTACACCTTC | CASSLSASGYTF
TRBD2 | TRBJ2-7 | many | TRBV5-1 | TGCGCCAGCAGCTTGGACACCGGCGGGAGGTACGAGCAGTACTTC | CASSLDTGGRYEQYF
TRBD1 | TRBJ1-5 | NA | TRBV12-3/TRBV12-4 | TGTGCCAGCAGTTTCGGGGCGCAAGGACAGGGGCAGCCCCAGCATTTT | CASSFGAQGQGQPQHF
TRBD1 | TRBJ1-5 | NA | TRBV27 | TGTGCCAGCAACGACAGGGGACAGCCCCAGCATTTT | CASNDRGQPQHF
NA | TRBJ2-2 | NA | TRBV28 | TGTGCCAGCAGGGATCCCGGGCGCGGGGAGCTGTTTTTT | CASRDPGRGELFF
NA | TRBJ2-7 | NA | TRBV7-6 | TGTGCCAGCAGCGCTAGTAGCTCCTACGAGCAGTACTTC | CASSASSSYEQYF
TRBD1 | TRBJ1-4 | medium-sized | TRBV27 | TGTGCCGGAACCTCCCCGGGACAGGGAGAAAAACTGTTTTTT | CAGTSPGQGEKLFF
TRBD1 | TRBJ2-7 | medium-sized | TRBV5-1 | TGCGCCAGCAGCTTGAGCTTCGGGACAGGGTTCGACGAGCAGTACTTC | CASSLSFGTGFDEQYF
NA | TRBJ2-1 | NA | TRBV5-1 | TGCGCCAGCAGCGGTAGGGGGGGCCCCTACAATGAGCAGTTCTTC | CASSGRGGPYNEQFF
TRBD1 | TRBJ2-5 | many | TRBV7-8 | TGTGCCAGCAGCTCTGGGACAGAAGTTCATCCCGTACAAGAGACCCAGTACTTC | CASSSGTEVHPVQETQYF
NA | TRBJ1-6 | many | TRBV7-9 | TGTGCCAGCAGCTCCCGGGGGCAGGGAAATTCACCCCTCCACTTT | CASSSRGQGNSPLHF
TRBD2 | TRBJ2-2 | medium-sized | TRBV2 | TGTGCCAGCAGTCTCCTTAGCCTGGGGGGGACCGGGGAGCTGTTTTTT | CASSLLSLGGTGELFF
NA | TRBJ2-2 | once | TRBV24-1 | TGTGCCACCAGTGATCCCCCTGCGGCGAACACCGGGGAGCTGTTTTTT | CATSDPPAANTGELFF
TRBD2 | TRBJ2-5 | many | TRBV2 | TGTGCCAGCGGGGTTTCGGGAGGTGAGACCCAGTACTTC | CASGVSGGETQYF
TRBD2 | TRBJ2-7 | medium-sized | TRBV3-1 | TGTGCCAGCAGCCAATATGGCGGGAGCGAGCAGTACTTC | CASSQYGGSEQYF
NA | TRBJ2-2 | NA | TRBV20-1 | TGCAGTGCTAGTGGGGGAGGGGGCACCGGGGAGCTGTTTTTT | CSASGGGGTGELFF
NA | TRBJ2-2 | NA | TRBV29-1 | TGCAGCGTTACTCAGGGGAGGAACACCGGGGAGCTGTTTTTT | CSVTQGRNTGELFF
NA | TRBJ2-3 | medium-sized | TRBV7-9 | TGTGCCAGCAGCTTAGATGGCGGGACCGCAGATACGCAGTATTTT | CASSLDGGTADTQYF
NA | TRBJ1-3 | medium-sized | TRBV7-2 | TGTGCCACCGAGGACAGAGTCGCTGGAAACACCATATATTTT | CATEDRVAGNTIYF
TRBD1 | TRBJ2-2 | medium-sized | TRBV28 | TGTGCCAGCAGAATGGACAGGGGGATCACCGGGGAGCTGTTTTTT | CASRMDRGITGELFF
NA | TRBJ2-7 | medium-sized | TRBV11-1 | TGTGCCAGCAGCTTATGGTCAGGGAACGAGCAGTACTTC | CASSLWSGNEQYF
TRBD1 | TRBJ2-1 | medium-sized | TRBV6-5 | TGTGCCAGCAGTTACGGGGATAAGGGGGCGGACTACAATGAGCAGTTCTTC | CASSYGDKGADYNEQFF
NA | TRBJ1-5 | medium-sized | TRBV20-1 | TGCAGTGCTAGAGATTATTCCGCGGGCTCTGGGGGTCAGCCCCAGCATTTT | CSARDYSAGSGGQPQHF
TRBD1 | TRBJ1-5 | medium-sized | TRBV20-1 | TGCAGTGCTAGAACAGGGGGCACTATCGTGTATCAGCCCCAGCATTTT | CSARTGGTIVYQPQHF